Each of the 15 T cell receptor beta chains below was sequenced from the same sample in a study of T cells in tuberculosis (dated by TCRdb to the late 2010s). The receptor library was made with the immunoSEQ multiplex PCR assay. TCRdb took this table from immuneACCESS and kept in-frame rearrangements with V and J called. Such tables lack part of the clones; where checked against another copy, unresolved V genes explain under half of the gap, and the rest is unexplained. The sample table shows approximately 40,000 clones, and approximately 94% are seen once. Clones ranked in the top ten supply 4% to 5.5% of the sample. Taken with the paper, the label for time point translates to: new active TB diagnosis, blood taken before or within 7 days of starting treatment. The sample here was PBMCs, taken at tuberculosis diagnosis. These receptor sequences come from an adult with tuberculosis.

The J gene is TRBJ1-2, the V gene TRBV4-3; tentatively, D is TRBD1 (5 bases). With 2 bases removed from V and 3 bases from J, the gap between germline ends came to 19 bases. The germline gives CDR1 LGHNA, CDR2 YSLEER. The CDR3 has 17 amino acids. The CDR3, as DNA: TGCGCCAGCAGCCAACAATGGTTAGGGGCACCACACTATGGCTACACCTTC. This sequence encodes CASSQQWLGAPHYGYTF.

The rearrangement joins TRBV30 to TRBJ1-2, with D possibly matching TRBD1 (6 bases). Germline V gene lookup returns CDR1 GTSNPN and CDR2 SVGIG (reference sequence). The V and J ends lost 2 bases and 4 bases respectively, with 14 bases between them. The CDR3 is 14 amino acids. The CDR3 loop reads CAWSIVRGSYGYTF. The CDR3 region has the DNA TGTGCCTGGAGTATAGTCAGGGGCAGCTATGGCTACACCTTC.

The chain joins TRBV9 to TRBJ1-6; TRBD1 aligns across 7 bases. The V gene end was trimmed by 4 bases and the J gene end by 8 bases; junction bases not matched to a gene: 6. The CDR3 covers 14 residues. Germline V gene sequence: CDR1 SGDLS, CDR2 YYNGEE. The CDR3 DNA reads TGTGCCAGCAGCCTACGACAGGGCGATTCACCCCTCCACTTT. This sequence encodes CASSLRQGDSPLHF.

The J gene is TRBJ2-1, the V gene TRBV6-1; TRBD2 aligns across 11 bases. Germline trimming cut 2 bases from V and 4 bases from J; bases unmatched to any gene: 4. Germline-derived CDR1 and CDR2 are MNHNS and SASEGT. The CDR3 covers 16 residues. The CDR3 nucleotides read TGTGCCAGCAGTGAATGGCTAGCGGGGGGTTACAATGAGCAGTTCTTC. It codes for CASSEWLAGGYNEQFF.

The table lists this clone with a few counts. The chain recombines TRBV30 with TRBJ1-5; 8 bases fit TRBD1. J gave up 4 bases and V 3 bases, and 5 bases lay outside the gene matches. Germline lookup yields CDR1 GTSNPN and CDR2 SVGIG (reference sequence). This CDR3 comprises 14 residues. The CDR3 is CAWSRTGSNQPQHF. CDR3 DNA: TGTGCCTGGAGCCGGACAGGGAGTAATCAGCCCCAGCATTTT.

This rearrangement joins TRBV29-1 to TRBJ1-2; D might be TRBD1 (5 bases). The CDR3 consists of 14 residues. Germline V gives CDR1 SQVTM, CDR2 ANQGSEA. Trimming pared 3 bases from V and 4 bases from J, leaving 15 bases between. CDR3 residues: CSVDHQGGGYGYTF. DNA of the CDR3: TGCAGCGTTGATCATCAGGGAGGCGGCTATGGCTACACCTTC.

V and J are TRBV11-2 and TRBJ1-1, with TRBD1 as a possible D gene (5 bases). The CDR3 spans 15 residues. Looked up from germline, CDR1 is SGHAT and CDR2 is FQNNGV. The V gene lost 2 bases and the J gene lost 0 bases, with 10 bases spanning the gap. CDR3 DNA: TGTGCCAGCAGCTTACCAGGGACTCTGAACACTGAAGCTTTCTTT. Its translation: CASSLPGTLNTEAFF.

This clone was observed a single time. The chain links TRBV18 to TRBJ2-3; tentative D call: TRBD1 (5 bases). CDR1 and CDR2 (germline): KGHSH, LQKENI. Trimming stripped 5 bases from V and 4 bases from J, with 10 bases between. The CDR3 contains 13 residues. CDR3 amino acids: CASSSDRPDTQYF. The CDR3 DNA reads as TGTGCCAGCTCATCTGACAGACCAGATACGCAGTATTTT. The variable domain in full, completed from reference TRBV18 and TRBJ2-3, reads NAGVMQNPRHLVRRRGQEARLRCSPMKGHSHVYWYRQLPEEGLKFMVYLQKENIIDESGMPKERFSAEFPKEGPSILRIQQVVRGDSAAYFCASSSDRPDTQYFGPGTRLTVL.

The chain couples TRBV28 to TRBJ2-7; 8 bases match TRBD2. This CDR3 has 15 amino acids. Germline V gene sequence: CDR1 MDHEN, CDR2 SYDVKM. V gave up 4 bases and J gave up 0 bases; unmatched junction bases: 5. The CDR3 sequence is CASSSGGITSYEQYF. The CDR3 DNA reads TGTGCCAGCAGTTCGGGGGGGATAACCTCCTACGAGCAGTACTTC. Filled out from reference TRBV28 and TRBJ2-7, the complete variable domain reads DVKVTQSSRYLVKRTGEKVFLECVQDMDHENMFWYRQDPGLGLRLIYFSYDVKMKEKGDIPEGYSVSREKKERFSLILESASTNQTSMYLCASSSGGITSYEQYFGPGTRLTVT.

The gene calls are TRBV7-6 and TRBJ2-2; 15 nucleotides line up with TRBD2. V trimming: 5 bases; J trimming: 6 bases; junction bases outside the gene matches: 4. This CDR3 has 16 amino acids. Germline CDR1 reads SGHVS; CDR2 reads FNYEAQ. The CDR3: CASSHGLAGGPGELFF. The CDR3 coding sequence is TGTGCCAGCAGCCACGGACTAGCGGGGGGGCCCGGGGAGCTGTTTTTT.

The chain carries TRBV30 and TRBJ2-1; D is perhaps TRBD1 (5 bases). Looked up from germline, CDR1 is GTSNPN and CDR2 is SVGIG (reference sequence). The CDR3 spans 14 residues. The V end lost 0 bases, the J end lost 4 bases, and 10 bases lay between the germline ends. CDR3 nucleotides: TGTGCCTGGAGTGTACGAAGGGGATACAATGAGCAGTTCTTC. Translated, it gives CAWSVRRGYNEQFF.

The chain has TRBV28 and TRBJ2-3, with 7 positions matching TRBD2. The germline V gene has CDR1 MDHEN and CDR2 SYDVKM. Germline trimming cut 5 bases from V and 3 bases from J; bases unmatched to any gene: 11. This CDR3 is 16 amino acids long. The CDR3 nucleotides read TGTGCCAGCAGTATCCTGGGGTCGGGAGGAACAGATACGCAGTATTTT. This sequence encodes CASSILGSGGTDTQYF.

V usage is TRBV13 and J usage is TRBJ2-2; tentatively, D is TRBD1 (6 bases). Germline V CDR1 and CDR2: PRHDT, FYEKMQ (reference sequence). The CDR3 consists of 16 residues. Trimming stripped 0 bases from V and 6 bases from J, with 14 bases between. The CDR3 spells CASSLGAGASAGELFF. In DNA form, the CDR3 reads TGTGCCAGCAGCTTAGGGGCAGGGGCAAGCGCCGGGGAGCTGTTTTTT. Using reference TRBV13 and TRBJ2-2 for the parts outside the CDR3, the full variable domain is AAGVIQSPRHLIKEKRETATLKCYPIPRHDTVYWYQQGPGQDPQFLISFYEKMQSDKGSIPDRFSAQQFSDYHSELNMSSLELGDSALYFCASSLGAGASAGELFFGEGSRLTVL.

The V call is TRBV7-2, the J call TRBJ1-2; D gene unclear. Germline V lookup: CDR1 SGHTA, CDR2 FQGNSA. The CDR3 consists of 13 residues. The V end lost 5 bases, the J end lost 8 bases, and 15 bases lay between the germline ends. The CDR3 protein is CASSPRTQGGYTF. DNA for the CDR3: TGTGCCAGCAGCCCGAGGACTCAAGGGGGCTACACCTTC.

This clone came up once. This rearrangement joins TRBV5-6 to TRBJ1-2; TRBD1 matches 7 bases. V lost 4 bases to trimming and J lost 0 bases; unmatched junction nucleotides: 6. The CDR3 consists of 15 residues. In germline, CDR1 is SGHDT, CDR2 YYEEEE. CDR3 region: CASSRQGLTNYGYTF. The CDR3 nucleotides are TGTGCCAGCAGCCGACAGGGACTTACTAACTATGGCTACACCTTC.